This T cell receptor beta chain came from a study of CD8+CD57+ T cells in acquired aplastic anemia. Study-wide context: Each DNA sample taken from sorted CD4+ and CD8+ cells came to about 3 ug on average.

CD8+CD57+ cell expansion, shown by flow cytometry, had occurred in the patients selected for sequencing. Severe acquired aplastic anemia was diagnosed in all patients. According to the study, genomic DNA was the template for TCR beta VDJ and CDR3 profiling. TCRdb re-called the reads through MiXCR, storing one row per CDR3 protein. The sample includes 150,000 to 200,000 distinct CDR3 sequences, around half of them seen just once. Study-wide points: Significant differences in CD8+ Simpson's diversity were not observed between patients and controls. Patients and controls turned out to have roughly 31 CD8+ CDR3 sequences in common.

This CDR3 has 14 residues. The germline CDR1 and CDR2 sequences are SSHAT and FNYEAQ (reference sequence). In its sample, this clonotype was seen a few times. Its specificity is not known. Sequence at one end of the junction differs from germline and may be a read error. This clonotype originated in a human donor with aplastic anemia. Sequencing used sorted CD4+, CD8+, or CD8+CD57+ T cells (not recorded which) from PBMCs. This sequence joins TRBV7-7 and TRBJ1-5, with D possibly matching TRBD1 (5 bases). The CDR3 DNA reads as TGTGCTAGCAACCGACAGTCTAGCAATCAGCCCCAGCATTTT. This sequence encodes CASNRQSSNQPQHF. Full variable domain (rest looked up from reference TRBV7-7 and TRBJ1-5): GAGVSQSPRYKVTKRGQDVTLRCDPISSHATLYWYQQALGQGPEFLTYFNYEAQPDKSGLPSDRFSAERPEGSISTLTIQRTEQRDSAMYRCASNRQSSNQPQHFGDGTRLSIL.